This T cell receptor beta chain was sequenced during a study of blood T cell repertoires in COVID-19 (dated by TCRdb to the early 2020s). For the study in its entirety: Samples covering the acute and convalescent phases of COVID-19 were provided by collaborators in the United States, Italy and Spain. The material from the prospective study consisted of cDNA or gDNA derived from T cells, B-cell-depleted T cells, or PBMCs. Deeply sampled blood TCRbeta repertoires from subjects exposed to, actively infected with, or recovered from COVID-19 were included in the dataset. The repertoires were made available in a free public database intended to serve as a resource for research on the immune response to SARS-CoV-2. The samples were drawn from the first 160 participants of the ongoing ImmuneRACE study and from under 1,500 subjects provided by 6 global collaborators. A de-identified subject ID, COVID-19 status, age in years and sex were almost always included in the sample metadata. Where available, HLA class I and class II types were obtained from metadata supplied by the sample provider rather than from assay-based typing.

The paper as a whole reports these results and caveats: How much clinical and demographic metadata was included differed by source and by participant, and the metadata was provided uncurated.

Whole blood was collected in K2EDTA tubes by collaborating institutions according to the institutions' own protocols. For TCRbeta analysis, collaborator samples were shipped as frozen whole blood, as isolated PBMCs, or as DNA extracted from either sample type. TCRbeta CDR3 regions were amplified from genomic DNA by means of the immunoSEQ Assay, a bias-controlled multiplex PCR. On the authors' methods: The number of nucleated cells in each sample was estimated by amplification of reference gene primers within the assay. To quantify the absolute abundance of each unique TCRbeta CDR3 rearrangement, sequence reads were collapsed and filtered. For each sample, productive Simpson clonality was calculated by taking the square root of Simpson's diversity index across productive rearrangements. TCRdb obtained this table from immuneACCESS and retained in-frame rearrangements with V and J assigned. These tables miss some clones; where compared with another copy, unresolved V genes account for less than half of the shortfall, and the remainder is unexplained. The V and J calls and the clone size are those of that table, but D and trimming were determined from the DNA. The table for this sample lists roughly 150,000 clones; over 75% of them were counted only once. Around 2.7% of the sample comes from the top ten.

Comment on this clone: This clone's antigen is unknown. There are no base qualities to consult, and no much larger clone falls within one base.

Germline trimming: 5 bases from V, 4 bases from J; junction bases outside gene matches: 5. Based on the germline V gene (reference sequence), the CDR1 and CDR2 sequences are LNHNV and YYDKDF. Including the terminal cysteine and phenylalanine, the CDR3 comprises 13 residues. Left in the record is the CDR3 DNA by itself, 39 bases read in frame from the first base. The TCR originated in a man between 65 and 85 years old with acute or convalescent COVID-19. Sequencing was performed on peripheral blood. The chain couples TRBV15 to TRBJ2-7, with TRBD1 identical over 7 junction bases. DNA sequence: TGTGCCACCAGCCGGGACAGACGATACGAGCAGTACTTC. Translated, it reads CATSRDRRYEQYF.